These 27 T cell receptor beta chains share one sample of origin, sequenced in a study of CD4 T cells in relation to SARS-CoV-2 and coronaviruses. The repertoire was sequenced with immunoSEQ multiplex PCR; TCRdb's copy has only in-frame clones and lacks some. The data show 30,000 to 45,000 clones, with roughly 88% seen just once and more than 7% held by the top ten. Sequenced input: memory CD4+ T cells from PBMCs. The receptors were gathered from an adult with COVID-19.

The chain joins TRBV29-1 to TRBJ2-7, with TRBD1 identical over 8 bases. The CDR3 runs 13 residues. Germline values: CDR1 SQVTM, CDR2 ANQGSEA. J lost 2 bases, V lost 7 bases, and 7 bases had no gene match. The CDR3 sequence: CSANRGQAYEQYF. Written as DNA, the CDR3 is TGCAGCGCAAACCGGGGACAGGCCTACGAGCAGTACTTC.

This clone came up once. J is TRBJ2-7 and V is TRBV6-6, with D hard to call. The CDR3 extends over 12 amino acids. V lost 2 bases, J lost 5 bases, and 7 bases lay in between. Germline V gene sequence: CDR1 MNHNY, CDR2 SVGAGI (reference sequence). This chain's CDR3 is CASSYDGDEQYF. The CDR3 DNA sequence: TGTGCCAGCAGTTACGATGGCGACGAGCAGTACTTC.

The chain couples TRBV2 to TRBJ2-3; D is possibly TRBD2 (5 bases). Deletions cut 5 bases from V and 6 bases from J, with 15 bases between. Germline V gene lookup returns CDR1 SNHLY and CDR2 FYNNEI. This CDR3 comprises 14 residues. In DNA, the CDR3 is TGTGCCAGCAGTCCGCGGACTGGATGGGATACGCAGTATTTT. Its translation is CASSPRTGWDTQYF.

This chain joins TRBV7-9 and TRBJ1-1; weak D call: TRBD1 (5 bases). Germline-derived CDR1 and CDR2 are SEHNR and FQNEAQ (reference sequence). Trimming removed 4 bases at V and 2 bases at J, with 17 bases between. The CDR3 contains 16 residues. This CDR3 is CASSSPPGRRNTEAFF. CDR3 nucleotide sequence: TGTGCCAGCAGCTCACCACCGGGACGGAGAAACACTGAAGCTTTCTTT.

The genes are TRBV18 and TRBJ1-5; D unresolved. Trimming cost V 3 bases and J 0 bases, with 12 bases left between them. This CDR3 comprises 16 residues. The V gene's germline CDR1 is KGHSH and CDR2 LQKENI. Here the CDR3 DNA reads TGTGCCAGCTCACCTTCGTCAGGCAATAGCAATCAGCCCCAGCATTTT. It yields the protein CASSPSSGNSNQPQHF. Filled out from reference TRBV18 and TRBJ1-5, the complete variable domain reads NAGVMQNPRHLVRRRGQEARLRCSPMKGHSHVYWYRQLPEEGLKFMVYLQKENIIDESGMPKERFSAEFPKEGPSILRIQQVVRGDSAAYFCASSPSSGNSNQPQHFGDGTRLSIL.

This chain connects TRBV27 to TRBJ2-1, with D tentatively TRBD2 (5 bases). V lost 6 bases, J lost 8 bases, and 14 bases lay in between. This CDR3 region has 13 residues. CDR1 and CDR2 from the germline V gene are MNHEY and SMNVEV (reference sequence). This chain's CDR3 is CASSGGRLDEQFF. CDR3 bases: TGTGCCAGCAGCGGAGGCCGTCTTGATGAGCAGTTCTTC.

The chain uses TRBV6-1 and TRBJ2-5, with D tentatively TRBD1 (6 bases). The length of the CDR3 is 15 residues. Trimming took off 1 base at V and 2 bases at J, with 11 bases between the two ends. The germline CDR1 and CDR2 sequences are MNHNS and SASEGT. The CDR3 loop is CASSEVVTGQETQYF. The CDR3 DNA reads TGTGCCAGCAGTGAAGTCGTCACAGGGCAAGAGACCCAGTACTTC.

In this sample, this clone turned up a few times. V is TRBV6-2 or TRBV6-3 and J is TRBJ2-7; either TRBD1 or TRBD2 may supply D (5 bases each). The germline V gene encodes CDR1 MNHEY and CDR2 SVGEGT. This CDR3 is built from 14 residues. The V end lost 3 bases, the J end lost 2 bases, and 11 bases lay between the germline ends. CDR3 in amino acids: CASSYERGAYEQYF. CDR3 in DNA: TGTGCCAGCAGTTATGAGAGGGGAGCCTACGAGCAGTACTTC.

In its sample, this clone was seen once. The CDR3 DNA is TGTGCCAGCAGCTTAGGTGGGGGCAGGGGTGAAAAACTGTTTTTT. Its translation: CASSLGGGRGEKLFF. The chain uses TRBV7-8 and TRBJ1-4; TRBD1 might be the D (6 bases). V lost 1 base to trimming and J lost 7 bases, with 13 bases between them. The CDR3 extends over 15 amino acids. The germline V gene has CDR1 SGHVS and CDR2 FQNEAQ.

The chain couples TRBV2 to TRBJ1-2; D gene unclear. V was shortened by 4 bases and J by 8 bases, with 14 bases between the two germline ends. Germline V gene lookup returns CDR1 SNHLY and CDR2 FYNNEI. This CDR3 comprises 13 residues. The CDR3 loop reads CASSAPPQRGYTF. The CDR3 coding sequence is TGTGCCAGCAGTGCCCCCCCCCAACGGGGCTACACCTTC.

The gene calls are TRBV9 and TRBJ2-5; D unclear. Germline V gene lookup returns CDR1 SGDLS and CDR2 YYNGEE. Trimming shortened V by 4 bases and J by 2 bases, and 9 bases separated the two germline ends. The CDR3 runs 13 residues. CDR3: CASSTDGQETQYF. CDR3 nucleotide sequence: TGTGCCAGCAGCACGGACGGACAAGAGACCCAGTACTTC.

This clone occurred a few times. The chain joins TRBV5-4 to TRBJ2-2, with 7 bases lining up with TRBD2. V lost 4 bases to trimming and J lost 4 bases; unmatched junction nucleotides: 7. The CDR3 length is 15 residues. Germline V lookup: CDR1 SGHNT, CDR2 YYREEE (reference sequence). The CDR3 region is CASSGRGGGTGELFF. The DNA for the CDR3 is TGTGCCAGCAGCGGCCGTGGGGGGGGCACCGGGGAGCTGTTTTTT.

J is TRBJ2-2 and V is TRBV14; D call uncertain. CDR3 length equals 14 residues. Between the trimmed V and J ends, which lost 0 bases and 6 bases, there was a span of 8 bases. Looked up from germline, CDR1 is SGHDN and CDR2 is FVKESK. CDR3 nucleotide sequence: TGTGCCAGCAGCCAAGACTTACCGCCCGGGGAGCTGTTTTTT. It encodes CASSQDLPPGELFF. The full variable domain, in which reference TRBV14 and TRBJ2-2 provide the parts outside the CDR3, is EAGVTQFPSHSVIEKGQTVTLRCDPISGHDNLYWYRRVMGKEIKFLLHFVKESKQDESGMPNNRFLAERTGGTYSTLKVQPAELEDSGVYFCASSQDLPPGELFFGEGSRLTVL.

This clone has just one count. The genes are TRBV28 and TRBJ2-3, with 10 nucleotides matching TRBD2. Germline V gene lookup returns CDR1 MDHEN and CDR2 SYDVKM. The V gene end was trimmed by 7 bases and the J gene end by 1 base; junction bases not matched to a gene: 8. This CDR3 has 16 amino acids. The CDR3 region has the DNA TGTGCCAGCATCCCGCTAGCGGGGGTCCGCACAGATACGCAGTATTTT. Translation: CASIPLAGVRTDTQYF.

The chain has TRBV18 and TRBJ1-6; D unresolved. There are 12 residues in the CDR3. Germline loops: CDR1 KGHSH, CDR2 LQKENI. V gave up 1 base and J gave up 9 bases, with 4 bases separating them. The DNA of the CDR3 is TGTGCCAGCTCACCACAGGCTTCACCCCTCCACTTT. Its translation is CASSPQASPLHF. Together with reference TRBV18 and TRBJ1-6, the CDR3 gives the full variable domain: NAGVMQNPRHLVRRRGQEARLRCSPMKGHSHVYWYRQLPEEGLKFMVYLQKENIIDESGMPKERFSAEFPKEGPSILRIQQVVRGDSAAYFCASSPQASPLHFGNGTRLTVT.

This chain's CDR3 is CASSFMDNSNQPQHF. The CDR3 DNA reads TGTGCCAGCAGTTTTATGGACAATAGCAATCAGCCCCAGCATTTT. The genes are TRBV28 and TRBJ1-5; weak D call: TRBD1 (5 bases). Between the trimmed V and J ends, which lost 3 bases and 0 bases, there was a span of 9 bases. The CDR3 consists of 15 residues. CDR1 is MDHEN and CDR2 is SYDVKM in the germline V gene.

In DNA form, the CDR3 reads TGTGCCTGGACAAGGAGGGATTATTCACCCCTCCACTTT. Amino acid sequence: CAWTRRDYSPLHF. V gene TRBV30 combines with J gene TRBJ1-6; D gene unclear. V shed 4 bases and J shed 8 bases, with 12 bases lying between them. The CDR3 spans 13 residues. Germline V gene sequence: CDR1 GTSNPN, CDR2 SVGIG (reference sequence).

The rearrangement joins TRBV4-2 to TRBJ1-1; D is perhaps TRBD1 (5 bases). The CDR3 loop spans 14 amino acids. CDR1 is LGHNA, CDR2 YNFKEQ, per germline. V lost 1 base, J lost 10 bases, and 16 bases lay in between. CDR3 nucleotides: TGTGCCAGCAGCCAAGCAGATTTGGGGCTTGGAGCTTTCTTT. Translating gives CASSQADLGLGAFF.

The rearrangement joins TRBV30 to TRBJ1-1; the D gene is possibly TRBD1 (5 bases). V dropped 3 bases and J dropped 5 bases, with 16 bases sitting between them. This CDR3 region has 14 residues. Germline V CDR1 and CDR2: GTSNPN, SVGIG (reference sequence). The chain's CDR3 is CAWRAAGGGTEAFF. CDR3 bases: TGTGCCTGGAGAGCCGCGGGGGGGGGAACTGAAGCTTTCTTT.

The rearrangement joins TRBV6-4 to TRBJ1-1, with TRBD1 matching over 7 bases. The germline gives CDR1 MRHNA, CDR2 SNTAGT. Losses at the gene ends were 11 bases for V and 5 bases for J; bases not matched to a gene: 8. This CDR3 contains 12 residues. In DNA, the CDR3 is TGTGCCGTATTGACAGGGTGGACTGAAGCTTTCTTT. As protein: CAVLTGWTEAFF.

The genes are TRBV6-1 and TRBJ1-6; maybe TRBD1 (5 bases). The germline CDR1 and CDR2 sequences are MNHNS and SASEGT. The CDR3 has 17 residues. Trimming removed 3 bases from V and 7 bases from J, with 19 bases in between. CDR3 protein: CASSDWGRDGKNSPLHF. CDR3 nucleotide sequence: TGTGCCAGCAGTGATTGGGGCCGGGACGGAAAAAATTCACCCCTCCACTTT.

The chain combines TRBV6-5 with TRBJ1-2; possible D gene TRBD1, 5 bases. Germline CDR1 reads MNHEY; CDR2 reads SVGAGI. V was clipped by 2 bases and J by 3 bases, with 13 bases between them. The CDR3 covers 15 residues. The CDR3: CASSYGDEGYYGYTF. Here the CDR3 DNA reads TGTGCCAGCAGTTACGGCGACGAGGGGTACTATGGCTACACCTTC.

This clone was recorded only once. The V call is TRBV28, the J call TRBJ2-5; maybe TRBD2 (7 bases). The germline V gene encodes CDR1 MDHEN and CDR2 SYDVKM. The CDR3 consists of 15 residues. V was pared by 5 bases and J by 5 bases, with 18 bases between. Here the CDR3 reads CASSQGGGVGETQYF. The CDR3 DNA is TGTGCCAGCAGTCAGGGAGGGGGAGTCGGCGAGACCCAGTACTTC.

The chain is built from TRBV4-2 and TRBJ1-5; D unclear. Germline V CDR1 and CDR2: LGHNA, YNFKEQ. The CDR3 extends over 13 amino acids. Trimming removed 0 bases from V and 7 bases from J, with 7 bases in between. The CDR3 loop is CASSQDTGQPQHF. The CDR3 region has the DNA TGTGCCAGCAGCCAAGATACGGGCCAGCCCCAGCATTTT.

The chain uses TRBV28 and TRBJ2-3; 7 bases match TRBD1. Germline lookup yields CDR1 MDHEN and CDR2 SYDVKM. V lost 8 bases, J lost 3 bases, and 14 bases stayed unmatched. The CDR3 covers 16 residues. CDR3 in amino acids: CASDHNRGSVTDTQYF. CDR3 bases: TGTGCCAGCGATCACAACAGGGGCTCGGTGACAGATACGCAGTATTTT.

In its sample, this clone was seen once. The chain combines TRBV4-3 with TRBJ1-1; D unresolved. V was pared by 4 bases and J by 5 bases, with 11 bases between. Germline-derived CDR1 and CDR2 are LGHNA and YSLEER. The CDR3 consists of 13 residues. CDR3 loop: CASSRDEGTEAFF. The CDR3, as DNA: TGCGCCAGCAGCCGAGACGAGGGAACTGAAGCTTTCTTT.

The chain couples TRBV28 to TRBJ2-7; D not certain. CDR3 size: 13 residues. Trimming took 4 bases from V and 9 from J, leaving 16 bases between them. Germline V CDR1 and CDR2: MDHEN, SYDVKM. The CDR3 protein is CASSSQPPWVQYF. In DNA, the CDR3 is TGTGCCAGCAGTTCACAGCCGCCGTGGGTGCAGTACTTC. Combining the CDR3 with reference TRBV28 and TRBJ2-7 gives the whole variable domain DVKVTQSSRYLVKRTGEKVFLECVQDMDHENMFWYRQDPGLGLRLIYFSYDVKMKEKGDIPEGYSVSREKKERFSLILESASTNQTSMYLCASSSQPPWVQYFGPGTRLTVT.